This T cell receptor (beta chain) comes out of a study of blood T cell repertoires in COVID-19. Study background: Acute and convalescent COVID-19 samples came from the United States, Italy and Spain. Sample material is recorded as cDNA or gDNA derived from T cells, B-cell-depleted T cells, or PBMCs.

Per the study methods: Cell counts per sample came from amplifying reference gene primers. The assay was immunoSEQ multiplex PCR, and TCRdb's table has in-frame clones only and misses some. V and J calls and clone size are as listed in that table; D and trimming were resolved from the DNA. The sample has 200,000 to 250,000 clones; roughly four fifths are singletons. V was trimmed by 5 bases and J by 2 bases, leaving 19 bases between them. Per the germline V gene, CDR1 is SEHNR and CDR2 is FQNEAQ (reference sequence). The CDR3 is 18 residues long. The chain joins TRBV7-9 to TRBJ2-6, with D possibly being TRBD2 (6 bases). The sample comprised peripheral blood. This receptor was identified in a woman aged 50 to 65 with acute or convalescent COVID-19. The DNA for the CDR3 is TGTGCCAGCAGCCCGTTGACCGACGGGAGCGCTGGGGCCAACGTCCTGACTTTC. Protein: CASSPLTDGSAGANVLTF.